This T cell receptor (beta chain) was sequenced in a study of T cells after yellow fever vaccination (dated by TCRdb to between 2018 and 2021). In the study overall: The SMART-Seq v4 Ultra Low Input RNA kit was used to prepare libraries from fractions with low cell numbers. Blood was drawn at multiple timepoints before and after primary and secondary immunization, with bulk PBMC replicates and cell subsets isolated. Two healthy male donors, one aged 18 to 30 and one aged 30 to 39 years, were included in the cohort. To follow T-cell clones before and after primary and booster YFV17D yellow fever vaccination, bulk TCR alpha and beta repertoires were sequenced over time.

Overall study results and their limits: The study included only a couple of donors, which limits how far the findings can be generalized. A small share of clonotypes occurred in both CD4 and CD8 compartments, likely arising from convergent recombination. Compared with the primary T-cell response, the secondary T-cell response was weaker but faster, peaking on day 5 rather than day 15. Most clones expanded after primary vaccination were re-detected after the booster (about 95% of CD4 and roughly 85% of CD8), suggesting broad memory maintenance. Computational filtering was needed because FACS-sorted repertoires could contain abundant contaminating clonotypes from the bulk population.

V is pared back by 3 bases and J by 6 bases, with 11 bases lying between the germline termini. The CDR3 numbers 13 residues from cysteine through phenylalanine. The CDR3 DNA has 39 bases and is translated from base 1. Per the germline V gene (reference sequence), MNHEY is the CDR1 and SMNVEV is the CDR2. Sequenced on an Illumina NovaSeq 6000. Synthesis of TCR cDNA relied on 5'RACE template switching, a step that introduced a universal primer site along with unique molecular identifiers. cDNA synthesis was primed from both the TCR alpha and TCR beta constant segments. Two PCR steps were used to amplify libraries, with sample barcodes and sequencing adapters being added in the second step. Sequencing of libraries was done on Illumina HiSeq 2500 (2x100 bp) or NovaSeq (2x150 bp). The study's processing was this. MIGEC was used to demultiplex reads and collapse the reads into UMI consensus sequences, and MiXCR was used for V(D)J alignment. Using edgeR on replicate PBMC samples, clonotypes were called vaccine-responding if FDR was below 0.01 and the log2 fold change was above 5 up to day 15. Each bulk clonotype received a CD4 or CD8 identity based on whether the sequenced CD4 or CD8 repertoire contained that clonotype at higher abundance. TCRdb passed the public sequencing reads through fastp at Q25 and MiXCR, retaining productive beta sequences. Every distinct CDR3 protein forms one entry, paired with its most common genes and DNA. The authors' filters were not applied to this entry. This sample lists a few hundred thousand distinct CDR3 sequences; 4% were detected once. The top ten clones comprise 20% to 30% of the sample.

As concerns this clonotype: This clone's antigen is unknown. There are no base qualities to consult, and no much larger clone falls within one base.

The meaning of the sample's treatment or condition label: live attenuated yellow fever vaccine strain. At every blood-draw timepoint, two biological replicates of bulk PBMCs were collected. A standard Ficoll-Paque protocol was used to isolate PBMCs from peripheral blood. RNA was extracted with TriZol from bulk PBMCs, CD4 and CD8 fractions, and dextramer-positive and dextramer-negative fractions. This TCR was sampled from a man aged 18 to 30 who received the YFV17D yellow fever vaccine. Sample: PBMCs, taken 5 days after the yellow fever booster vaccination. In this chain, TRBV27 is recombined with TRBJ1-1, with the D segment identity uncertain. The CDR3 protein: CASSFGKSAEAFF. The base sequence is TGTGCCAGCAGTTTCGGTAAATCAGCTGAAGCTTTCTTT.